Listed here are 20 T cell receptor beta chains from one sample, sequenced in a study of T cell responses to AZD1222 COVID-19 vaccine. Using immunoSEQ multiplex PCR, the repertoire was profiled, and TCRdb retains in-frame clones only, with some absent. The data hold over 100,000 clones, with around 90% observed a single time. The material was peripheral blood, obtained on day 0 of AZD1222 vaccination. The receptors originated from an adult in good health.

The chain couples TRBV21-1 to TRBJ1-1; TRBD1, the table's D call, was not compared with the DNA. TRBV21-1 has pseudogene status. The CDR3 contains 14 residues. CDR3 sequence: CASRYRVGYTEAFF. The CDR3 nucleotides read TGTGCCAGCCGATACAGGGTCGGGTACACTGAAGCTTTCTTT.

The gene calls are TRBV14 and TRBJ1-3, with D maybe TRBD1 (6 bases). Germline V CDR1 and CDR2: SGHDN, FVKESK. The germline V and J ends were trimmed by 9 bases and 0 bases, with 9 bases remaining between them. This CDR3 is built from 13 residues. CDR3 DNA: TGTGCCAGTCGGACAGCCTCTGGAAACACCATATATTTT. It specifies CASRTASGNTIYF.

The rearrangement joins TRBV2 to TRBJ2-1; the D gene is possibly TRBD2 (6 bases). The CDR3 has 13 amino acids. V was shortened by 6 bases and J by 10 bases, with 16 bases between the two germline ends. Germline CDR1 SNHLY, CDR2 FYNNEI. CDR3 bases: TGTGCCAGCAGCCTAGCGCCCAATGGGGAGCAGTTCTTC. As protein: CASSLAPNGEQFF.

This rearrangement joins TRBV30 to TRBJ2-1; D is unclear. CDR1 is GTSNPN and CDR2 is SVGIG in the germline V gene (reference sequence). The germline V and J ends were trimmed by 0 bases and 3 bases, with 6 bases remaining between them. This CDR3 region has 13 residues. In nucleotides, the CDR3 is TGTGCCTGGAGTGTGAACCACTACAATGAGCAGTTCTTC. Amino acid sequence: CAWSVNHYNEQFF. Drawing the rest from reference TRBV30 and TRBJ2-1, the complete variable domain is SQTIHQWPATLVQPVGSPLSLECTVEGTSNPNLYWYRQAAGRGLQLLFYSVGIGQISSEVPQNLSASRPQDRQFILSSKKLLLSDSGFYLCAWSVNHYNEQFFGPGTRLTVL.

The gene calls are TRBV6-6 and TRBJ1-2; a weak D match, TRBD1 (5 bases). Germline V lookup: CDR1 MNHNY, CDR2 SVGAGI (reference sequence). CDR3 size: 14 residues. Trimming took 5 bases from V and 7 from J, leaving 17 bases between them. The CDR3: CASSDTGGSGGYTF. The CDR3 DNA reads TGTGCCAGCAGTGATACAGGAGGGAGTGGTGGCTACACCTTC.

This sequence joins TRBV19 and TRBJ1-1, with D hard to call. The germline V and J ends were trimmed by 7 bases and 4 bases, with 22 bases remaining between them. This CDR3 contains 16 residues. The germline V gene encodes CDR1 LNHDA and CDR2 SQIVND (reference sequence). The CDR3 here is CASTLQLTHLGTEAFF. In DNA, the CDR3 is TGTGCCAGTACTCTACAATTGACACATTTAGGCACTGAAGCTTTCTTT.

The CDR3 sequence is CASSVRGEGGYTF. The CDR3 region has the DNA TGTGCCAGCAGCGTCAGGGGTGAGGGTGGCTACACCTTC. This rearrangement joins TRBV7-2 to TRBJ1-2; TRBD1 might be the D (6 bases). The CDR3 covers 13 residues. Trimming took 5 bases from V and 7 from J, leaving 14 bases between them. From germline, CDR1 is SGHTA and CDR2 FQGNSA.

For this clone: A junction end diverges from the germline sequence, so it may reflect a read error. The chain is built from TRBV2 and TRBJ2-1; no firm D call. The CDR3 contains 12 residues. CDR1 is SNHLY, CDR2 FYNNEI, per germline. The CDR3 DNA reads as TGTGCCAGCCTAGGACCCTACGATGAGCAGTTCTTC. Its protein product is CASLGPYDEQFF.

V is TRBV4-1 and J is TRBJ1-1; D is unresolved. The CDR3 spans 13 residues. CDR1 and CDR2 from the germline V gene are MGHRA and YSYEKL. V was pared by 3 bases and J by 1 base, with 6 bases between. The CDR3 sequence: CASSQGPNTEAFF. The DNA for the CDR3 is TGCGCCAGCAGCCAGGGCCCGAACACTGAAGCTTTCTTT.

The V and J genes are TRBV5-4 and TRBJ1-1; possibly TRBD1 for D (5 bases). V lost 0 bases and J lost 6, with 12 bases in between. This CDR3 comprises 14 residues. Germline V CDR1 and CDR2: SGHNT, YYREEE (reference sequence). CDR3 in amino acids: CASSLAGGVAEAFF. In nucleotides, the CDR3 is TGTGCCAGCAGCTTGGCCGGGGGGGTGGCTGAAGCTTTCTTT.

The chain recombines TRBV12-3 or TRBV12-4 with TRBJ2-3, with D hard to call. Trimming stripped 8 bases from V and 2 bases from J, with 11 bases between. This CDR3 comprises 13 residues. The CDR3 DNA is TGTGCCAGCCTAAGGCTTATCACAGATACGCAGTATTTT. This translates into CASLRLITDTQYF.

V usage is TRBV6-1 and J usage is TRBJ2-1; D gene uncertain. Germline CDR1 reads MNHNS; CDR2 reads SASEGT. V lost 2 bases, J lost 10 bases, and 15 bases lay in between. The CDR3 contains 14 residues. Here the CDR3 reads CASSESLRSMEQFF. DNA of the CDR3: TGTGCCAGCAGTGAATCACTAAGGAGTATGGAGCAGTTCTTC.

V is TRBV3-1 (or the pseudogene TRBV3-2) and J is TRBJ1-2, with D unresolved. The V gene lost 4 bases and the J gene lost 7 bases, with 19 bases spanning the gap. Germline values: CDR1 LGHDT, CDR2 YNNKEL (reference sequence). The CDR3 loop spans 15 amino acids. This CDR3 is CASSLRTVGAIGYTF. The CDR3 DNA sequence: TGTGCCAGCAGCCTCCGAACCGTTGGTGCTATTGGCTACACCTTC.

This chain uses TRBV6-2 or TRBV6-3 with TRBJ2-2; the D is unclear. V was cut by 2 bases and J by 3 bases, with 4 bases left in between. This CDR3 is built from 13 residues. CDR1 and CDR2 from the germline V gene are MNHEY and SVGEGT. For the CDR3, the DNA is TGTGCCAGCAGTTACGACCACACCGGGGAGCTGTTTTTT. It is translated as CASSYDHTGELFF.

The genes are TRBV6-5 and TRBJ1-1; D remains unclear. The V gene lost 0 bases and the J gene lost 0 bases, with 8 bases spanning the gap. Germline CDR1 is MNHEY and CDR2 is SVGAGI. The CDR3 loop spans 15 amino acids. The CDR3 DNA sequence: TGTGCCAGCAGTTACTCTTTGGGAATGAACACTGAAGCTTTCTTT. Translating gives CASSYSLGMNTEAFF.

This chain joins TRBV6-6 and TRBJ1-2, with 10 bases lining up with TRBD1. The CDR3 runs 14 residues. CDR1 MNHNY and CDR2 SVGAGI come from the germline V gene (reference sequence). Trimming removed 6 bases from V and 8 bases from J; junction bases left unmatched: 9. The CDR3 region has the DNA TGTGCCAGCAGCTCCTTGACAGGGGGCAAAGGCTACACCTTC. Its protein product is CASSSLTGGKGYTF.

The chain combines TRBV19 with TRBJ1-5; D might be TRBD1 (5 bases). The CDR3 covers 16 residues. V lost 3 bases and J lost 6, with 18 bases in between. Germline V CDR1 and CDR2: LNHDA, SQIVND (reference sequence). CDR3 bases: TGTGCCAGTAGTATTTCGGGCTCGGGGGGAGGTCAGCCCCAGCATTTT. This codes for CASSISGSGGGQPQHF. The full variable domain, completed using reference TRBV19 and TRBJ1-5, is DGGITQSPKYLFRKEGQNVTLSCEQNLNHDAMYWYRQDPGQGLRLIYYSQIVNDFQKGDIAEGYSVSREKKESFPLTVTSAQKNPTAFYLCASSISGSGGGQPQHFGDGTRLSIL.

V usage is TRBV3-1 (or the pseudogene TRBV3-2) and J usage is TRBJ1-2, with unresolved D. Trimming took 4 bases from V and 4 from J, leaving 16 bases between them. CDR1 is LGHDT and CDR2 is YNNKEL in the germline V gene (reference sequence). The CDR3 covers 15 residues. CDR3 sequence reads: CASSPDYNSAYGYTF. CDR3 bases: TGTGCCAGCAGCCCGGACTACAATTCCGCCTATGGCTACACCTTC.

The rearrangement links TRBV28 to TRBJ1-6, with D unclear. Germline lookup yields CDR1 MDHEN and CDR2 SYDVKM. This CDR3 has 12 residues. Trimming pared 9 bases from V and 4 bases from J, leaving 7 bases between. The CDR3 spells CASDGYNSPLHF. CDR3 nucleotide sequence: TGTGCCAGTGACGGGTATAATTCACCCCTCCACTTT.

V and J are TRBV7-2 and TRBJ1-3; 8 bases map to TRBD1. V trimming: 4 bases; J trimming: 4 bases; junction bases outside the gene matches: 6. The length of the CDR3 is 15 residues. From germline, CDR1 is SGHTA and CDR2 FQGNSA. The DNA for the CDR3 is TGTGCCAGCAGCTCGGGACAGGTGATCGGAAACACCATATATTTT. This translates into CASSSGQVIGNTIYF.